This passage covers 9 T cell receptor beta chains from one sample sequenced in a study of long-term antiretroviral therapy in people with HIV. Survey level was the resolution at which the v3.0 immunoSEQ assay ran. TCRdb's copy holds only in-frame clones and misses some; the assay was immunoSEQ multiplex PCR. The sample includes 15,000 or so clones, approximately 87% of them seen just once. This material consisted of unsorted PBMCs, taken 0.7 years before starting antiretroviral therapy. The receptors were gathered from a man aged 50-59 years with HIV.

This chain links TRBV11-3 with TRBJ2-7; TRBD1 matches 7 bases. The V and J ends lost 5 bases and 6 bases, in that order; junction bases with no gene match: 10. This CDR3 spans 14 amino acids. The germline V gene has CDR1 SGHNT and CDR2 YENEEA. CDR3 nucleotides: TGTGCCAGCAGCAAGGACAGGAGCCTTGGCGAGCAGTACTTC. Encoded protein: CASSKDRSLGEQYF.

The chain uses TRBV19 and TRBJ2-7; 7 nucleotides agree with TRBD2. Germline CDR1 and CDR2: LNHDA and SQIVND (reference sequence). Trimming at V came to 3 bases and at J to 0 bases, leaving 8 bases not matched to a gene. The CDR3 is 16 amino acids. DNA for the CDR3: TGTGCCAGTAGTATGGGTCTAGCGGTTAGCTCCTACGAGCAGTACTTC. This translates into CASSMGLAVSSYEQYF.

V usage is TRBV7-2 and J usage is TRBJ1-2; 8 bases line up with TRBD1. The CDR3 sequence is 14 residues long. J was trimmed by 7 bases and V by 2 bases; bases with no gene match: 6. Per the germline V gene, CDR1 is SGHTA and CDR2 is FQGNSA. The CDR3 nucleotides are TGTGCCAGCAGCTTAATCGGGACAGGTGGTGGCTACACCTTC. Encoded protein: CASSLIGTGGGYTF.

The CDR3 sequence: CASSQLGIKNIQYF. The CDR3 DNA reads TGCGCCAGCAGCCAACTAGGGATCAAAAACATTCAGTACTTC. The genes are TRBV4-1 and TRBJ2-4; no firm D call. Trimming cost V 2 bases and J 3 bases, with 8 bases left between them. This CDR3 is 14 amino acids long. CDR1 is MGHRA, CDR2 YSYEKL, per germline.

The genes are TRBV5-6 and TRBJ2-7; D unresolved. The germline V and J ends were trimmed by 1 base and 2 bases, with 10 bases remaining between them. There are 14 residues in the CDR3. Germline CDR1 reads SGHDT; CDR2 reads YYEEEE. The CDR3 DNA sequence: TGTGCCAGCAGCTTGAACTACGGAGCCTACGAGCAGTACTTC. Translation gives CASSLNYGAYEQYF.

In nucleotides, the CDR3 is TGTGCCAGCAGCTTCGACCCCGGGACACCGAGAGGCCAGCCCCAGCATTTT. Protein product: CASSFDPGTPRGQPQHF. The rearrangement links TRBV5-5 to TRBJ1-5, with a possible D match to TRBD1 (6 bases). The V end was cut by 2 bases, the J end by 7 bases, with 22 bases between. The CDR3 is 17 amino acids. Germline lookup yields CDR1 SGHKS and CDR2 YYEKEE (reference sequence). The full variable domain, with the rest looked up from reference TRBV5-5 and TRBJ1-5, is DAGVTQSPTHLIKTRGQQVTLRCSPISGHKSVSWYQQVLGQGPQFIFQYYEKEERGRGNFPDRFSARQFPNYSSELNVNALLLGDSALYLCASSFDPGTPRGQPQHFGDGTRLSIL.

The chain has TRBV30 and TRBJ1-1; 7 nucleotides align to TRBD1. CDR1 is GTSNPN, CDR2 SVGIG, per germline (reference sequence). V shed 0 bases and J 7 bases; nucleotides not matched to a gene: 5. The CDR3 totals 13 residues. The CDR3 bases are TGTGCCTGGAGTGTGACAGGGTTCGGTGAAGCTTTCTTT. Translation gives CAWSVTGFGEAFF. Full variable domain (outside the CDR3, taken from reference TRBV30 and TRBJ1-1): SQTIHQWPATLVQPVGSPLSLECTVEGTSNPNLYWYRQAAGRGLQLLFYSVGIGQISSEVPQNLSASRPQDRQFILSSKKLLLSDSGFYLCAWSVTGFGEAFFGQGTRLTVV.

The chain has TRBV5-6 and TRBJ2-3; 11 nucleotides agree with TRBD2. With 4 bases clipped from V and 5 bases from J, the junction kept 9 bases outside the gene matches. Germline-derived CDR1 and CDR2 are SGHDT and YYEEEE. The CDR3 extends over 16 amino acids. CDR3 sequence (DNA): TGTGCCAGCAGCAAAATAGCGGGGGGGCCGGGAGATACGCAGTATTTT. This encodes CASSKIAGGPGDTQYF.

In DNA form, the CDR3 reads TGTGCCAGCAGCCTCACGACAGACCTCTATGGCTACACCTTC. Translating it yields CASSLTTDLYGYTF. The chain joins TRBV28 to TRBJ1-2; perhaps TRBD1 as D (5 bases). The CDR3 loop spans 14 amino acids. Germline lookup yields CDR1 MDHEN and CDR2 SYDVKM. V dropped 6 bases and J dropped 4 bases, with 15 bases sitting between them.